This T cell receptor (beta chain) stems from a study of regulatory T cells in long-lasting Graves disease. Study at large: The term persistent Graves' disease signified upward of 5 years on antithyroid drugs with positive TSH receptor antibodies. Study-wide results and limits: Persistent patients had a count of shared public clonotypes (roughly 2,500) that exceeded that of new patients (966).

As for time point: persistent/refractory GD, antithyroid drugs over 5 years with positive TRAb. RNA extracted from PBMCs served as the sequencing template. Graves' disease diagnosis used American Thyroid Association guidelines. Arm-PCR of CDR3 regions and iRepertoire HTBI primers were the basis on which TCR beta libraries were built. In TCRdb, the multiplex PCR reads were re-called with MiXCR into one record per CDR3 protein. The sample carries about 470,000 distinct CDR3 sequences, around 21% recorded once. With respect to this clonotype: What it recognizes is unknown.

This receptor was identified in a female donor with Graves disease. The specimen comprised peripheral blood mononuclear cells (PBMCs), sampled when the disease was refractory, from a patient treated with antithyroid drugs.

CDR3 bases: TGTGCCAGCAGCTTAAGTCCCGAAAGCTCCTACGAGCAGTACTTC. Residues: CASSLSPESSYEQYF. This chain connects TRBV7-9 to TRBJ2-7; D gene ambiguous. The CDR3 is made up of 15 amino acids. V was pared by 2 bases and J by 0 bases, with 11 bases between. Germline V gene data show CDR1 as SEHNR and CDR2 as FQNEAQ (reference sequence).